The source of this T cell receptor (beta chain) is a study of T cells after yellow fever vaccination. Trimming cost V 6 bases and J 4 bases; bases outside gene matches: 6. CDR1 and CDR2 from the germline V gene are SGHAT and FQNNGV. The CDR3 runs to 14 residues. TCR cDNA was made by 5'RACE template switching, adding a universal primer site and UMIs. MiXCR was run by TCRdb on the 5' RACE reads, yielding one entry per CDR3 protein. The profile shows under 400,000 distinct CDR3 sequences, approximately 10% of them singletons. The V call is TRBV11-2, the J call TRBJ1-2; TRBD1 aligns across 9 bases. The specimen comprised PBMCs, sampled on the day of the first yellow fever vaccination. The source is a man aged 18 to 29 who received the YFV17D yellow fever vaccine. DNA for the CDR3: TGTGCCAGCAGACGGGACAGGGAGAGCTATGGCTACACCTTC. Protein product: CASRRDRESYGYTF.